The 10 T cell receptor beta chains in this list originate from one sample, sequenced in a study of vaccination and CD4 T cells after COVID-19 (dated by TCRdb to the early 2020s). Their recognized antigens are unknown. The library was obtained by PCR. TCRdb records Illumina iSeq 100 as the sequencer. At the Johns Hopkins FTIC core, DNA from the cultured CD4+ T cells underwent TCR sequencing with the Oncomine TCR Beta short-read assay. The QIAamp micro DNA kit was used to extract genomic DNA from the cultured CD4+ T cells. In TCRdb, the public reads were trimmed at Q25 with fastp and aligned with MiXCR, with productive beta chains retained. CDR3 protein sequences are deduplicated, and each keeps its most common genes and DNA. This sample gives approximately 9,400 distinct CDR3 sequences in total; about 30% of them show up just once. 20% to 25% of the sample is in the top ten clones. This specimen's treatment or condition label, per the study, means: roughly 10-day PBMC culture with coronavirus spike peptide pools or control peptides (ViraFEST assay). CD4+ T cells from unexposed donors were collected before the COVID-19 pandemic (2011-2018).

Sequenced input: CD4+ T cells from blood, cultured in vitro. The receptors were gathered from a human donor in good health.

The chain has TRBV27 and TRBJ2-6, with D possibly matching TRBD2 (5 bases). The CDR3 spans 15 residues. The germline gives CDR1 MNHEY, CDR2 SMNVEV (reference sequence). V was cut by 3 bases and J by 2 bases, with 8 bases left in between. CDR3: CASSLAGAGANVLTF. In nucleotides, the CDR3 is TGTGCCAGCAGTTTGGCCGGGGCTGGGGCCAACGTCCTGACTTTC.

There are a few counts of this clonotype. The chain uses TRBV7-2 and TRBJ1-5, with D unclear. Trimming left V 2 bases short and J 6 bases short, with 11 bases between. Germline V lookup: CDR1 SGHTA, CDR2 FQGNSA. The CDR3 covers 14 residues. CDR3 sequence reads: CASSLIGQSQPQHF. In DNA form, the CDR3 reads TGTGCCAGCAGCTTAATAGGGCAAAGTCAGCCCCAGCATTTT.

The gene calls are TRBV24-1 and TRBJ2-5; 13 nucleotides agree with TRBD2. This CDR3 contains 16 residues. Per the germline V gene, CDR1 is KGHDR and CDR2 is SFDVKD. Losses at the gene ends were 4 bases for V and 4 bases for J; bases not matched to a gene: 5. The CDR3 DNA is TGTGCCACCAGTGAGGGACTAGCGGGATTTAGAGAGACCCAGTACTTC. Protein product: CATSEGLAGFRETQYF.

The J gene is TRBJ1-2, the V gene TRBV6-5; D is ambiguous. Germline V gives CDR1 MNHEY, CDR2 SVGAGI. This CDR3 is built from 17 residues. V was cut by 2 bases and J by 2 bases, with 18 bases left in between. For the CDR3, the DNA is TGTGCCAGCAGTTACCGCCCTATAGACCCTCCCAACTATGGCTACACCTTC. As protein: CASSYRPIDPPNYGYTF.

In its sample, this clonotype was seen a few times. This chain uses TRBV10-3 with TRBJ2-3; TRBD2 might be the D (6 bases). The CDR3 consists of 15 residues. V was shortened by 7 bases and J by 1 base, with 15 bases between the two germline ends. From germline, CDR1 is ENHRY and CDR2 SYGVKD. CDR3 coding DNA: TGTGCCATCAAAGGCGGGGCCCGCCGCACAGATACGCAGTATTTT. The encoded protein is CAIKGGARRTDTQYF.

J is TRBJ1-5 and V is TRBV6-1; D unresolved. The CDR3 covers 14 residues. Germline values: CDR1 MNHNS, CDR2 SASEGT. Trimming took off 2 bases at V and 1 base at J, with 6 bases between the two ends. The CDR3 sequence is CASSEKGSNQPQHF. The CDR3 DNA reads TGTGCCAGCAGTGAAAAAGGAAGCAATCAGCCCCAGCATTTT.

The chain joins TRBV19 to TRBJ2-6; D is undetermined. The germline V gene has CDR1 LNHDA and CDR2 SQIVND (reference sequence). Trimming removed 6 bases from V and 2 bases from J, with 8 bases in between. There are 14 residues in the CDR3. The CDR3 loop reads CASRTEPGANVLTF. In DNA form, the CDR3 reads TGTGCCAGTAGAACAGAACCTGGGGCCAACGTCCTGACTTTC.

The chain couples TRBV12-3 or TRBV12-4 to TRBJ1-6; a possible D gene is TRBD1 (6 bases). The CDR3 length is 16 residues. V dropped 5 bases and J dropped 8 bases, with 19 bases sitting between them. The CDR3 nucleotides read TGTGCCAGCAGTCCCTACGGACAGATTACTCATTCACCCCTCCACTTT. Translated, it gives CASSPYGQITHSPLHF.

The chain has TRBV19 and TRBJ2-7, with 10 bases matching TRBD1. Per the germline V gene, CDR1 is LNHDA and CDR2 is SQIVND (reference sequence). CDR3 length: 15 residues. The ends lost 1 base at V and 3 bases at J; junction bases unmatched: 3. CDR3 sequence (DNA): TGTGCCAGTAGTATAGGGACAGGGGGAAACTACGAGCAGTACTTC. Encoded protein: CASSIGTGGNYEQYF. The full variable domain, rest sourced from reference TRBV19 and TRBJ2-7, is DGGITQSPKYLFRKEGQNVTLSCEQNLNHDAMYWYRQDPGQGLRLIYYSQIVNDFQKGDIAEGYSVSREKKESFPLTVTSAQKNPTAFYLCASSIGTGGNYEQYFGPGTRLTVT.

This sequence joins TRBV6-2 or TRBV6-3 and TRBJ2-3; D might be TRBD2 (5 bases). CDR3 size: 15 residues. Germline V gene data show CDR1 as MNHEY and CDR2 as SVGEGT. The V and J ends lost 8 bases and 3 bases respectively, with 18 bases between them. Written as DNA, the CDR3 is TGTGCCAGCGTGTCCTTTACGGGAAAAACAGATACGCAGTATTTT. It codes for CASVSFTGKTDTQYF.